This T cell receptor beta chain was captured by sequencing in a study of beta chain features in type 1 diabetes. Study-wide points: All four CD4+ subsets of Type 1 diabetes patients contained TCRB CDR3s that were moderately but significantly shorter.

CDR1 and CDR2 (germline): MDHEN, SYDVKM. The CDR3 is 15 residues long. After removal of 3 bases from V and 6 bases from J, the junction contained 11 bases not matched to a gene. Expressed TCRB transcripts were sequenced after all isolated RNA was converted to cDNA. Here immunoSEQ multiplex PCR was the method, and the copy in TCRdb shows in-frame clones only, minus some. The table lists fewer than 450,000 clones, roughly 13% of them singletons. This clone was counted between two and nine times. Its specificity is unknown. This sequence joins TRBV28 and TRBJ2-7; 7 positions agree with TRBD2. The source is a woman under 30 with type 1 diabetes. Material: naive CD4+ T cells from blood. The CDR3 here is CASSLSGHWGGEQYF. The CDR3 coding sequence is TGTGCCAGCAGTTTGAGTGGGCACTGGGGGGGCGAGCAGTACTTC.